This TCR beta chain was recovered during a study of beta chain features in type 1 diabetes. The investigators reverse transcribed all of the isolated RNA, so they sequenced expressed TCRB transcripts. TCRdb keeps only in-frame clones here, not all; method: immunoSEQ multiplex PCR. The table has around 310,000 clones, around 10% seen once. CDR1 and CDR2 from the germline V gene are SGHVS and FNYEAQ. V lost 5 bases and J 2 bases, leaving 13 bases between the germline ends. The CDR3 extends over 14 amino acids. This TCR was recovered from a woman in her 30s in good health. The chain employs TRBV7-6 and TRBJ2-7, with D perhaps TRBD2 (5 bases). Specimen: naive CD4+ T cells from blood. The CDR3 bases are TGTGCCAGCAGCCCGCGGACTGGGCCCTACGAGCAGTACTTC. Its protein product is CASSPRTGPYEQYF.